Listed below are T cell receptor beta chains from one sample, sequenced in a study of shared clonotypes between healthy human individuals. Only in-frame clones appear in the TCRdb table, and some are missing; sequencing was by immunoSEQ multiplex PCR. In the table there are 640,000 or so clones, about 78% of which are singletons. Sample: memory CD4+ T cells sorted from blood. The receptors shown here come from a woman under 40 in good health. Both conserved end residues are part of each CDR3. The D gene is left open where the match is weak.

j_call d_call v_call cdr3_aa
TRBJ2-1 TRBD2 TRBV19 CASSIGLAGPYNEQFF
TRBJ1-5 NA TRBV18 CASSAQEGSYGNQPQHF
TRBJ2-7 NA TRBV5-8 CASSPNYLDGTFSYEQYF
TRBJ2-6 NA TRBV19 CASSTGVSGANVLTF
TRBJ1-1 NA TRBV7-9 CASSLDSRGGTEAFF
TRBJ2-7 NA TRBV18 CASSPLDKAYEQYF
TRBJ1-1 NA TRBV9 CASSVQTGSTEAFF
TRBJ2-7 TRBD1 TRBV6-5 CASSSGTGPAEQYF
TRBJ2-2 TRBD1 TRBV7-7 CASSKGQGAVTGELFF
TRBJ2-2 NA TRBV28 CASSLGGVHGELFF
TRBJ2-2 NA TRBV29-1 CSVGGALNTGELFF
TRBJ2-3 TRBD2 TRBV7-8 CASSLAPLAGGRGDTQYF
TRBJ2-7 TRBD2 TRBV7-9 CASSRTSGTYEQYF
TRBJ2-3 TRBD2 TRBV18 CASSPASGGTDTQYF
TRBJ1-3 TRBD1 TRBV19 CASSTRQGYSGNTIYF
TRBJ1-3 NA TRBV5-1 CASSLGTGLPGNTIYF
TRBJ2-1 TRBD2 TRBV5-1 CASSPRTSGRTYNEQFF
TRBJ2-5 NA TRBV7-9 CASSFLTQETQYF
TRBJ2-2 NA TRBV10-2 CASKHSDTGELFF
TRBJ1-5 NA TRBV28 CASSPIPLGLLGDQPQHF
TRBJ1-3 NA TRBV5-1 CASSPGPFEGSTGNTIYF
TRBJ2-6 TRBD1 TRBV7-8 CASSTYRGPGANVLTF
TRBJ1-5 NA TRBV19 CASKDGDQPQHF
TRBJ2-7 NA TRBV6-1 CASSLRQSSHEQYF
TRBJ2-1 TRBD2 TRBV2 CASGGLAASYNEQFF
TRBJ2-1 NA TRBV9 CASSVADHKTLSSYNEQFF
TRBJ1-2 NA TRBV19 CASSIPDPTDGYTF
TRBJ2-1 TRBD2 TRBV7-8 CASSSASGLDEQFF
TRBJ2-5 NA TRBV19 CASSITGTQETQYF
TRBJ1-2 NA TRBV20-1 CSGGGAEGYTF
TRBJ2-1 TRBD2 TRBV5-4 CASSAGLAGGLNEQFF
TRBJ2-2 TRBD1 TRBV6-6 CASRDRVHTGELFF
TRBJ2-7 TRBD1 TRBV6-1 CASSPYDRGAYEQYF
TRBJ2-2 NA TRBV2 CALDSPDNTGELFF
TRBJ1-2 NA TRBV7-9 CASSRGIGGYTF
TRBJ2-3 NA TRBV25-1 CASSEKFTGSHTDTQYF
TRBJ2-1 TRBD2 TRBV6-5 CASSRGTSLYNEQFF
TRBJ2-1 NA TRBV10-3 CAISAAQGPYNEQFF
TRBJ1-1 NA TRBV29-1 CSVAGRMNTEAFF
TRBJ1-3 NA TRBV7-9 CASSLSDTGNTIYF
TRBJ2-7 NA TRBV28 CASRNRDWVPHEQYF
TRBJ2-3 NA TRBV9 CASSVLGETLTDTQYF
TRBJ2-7 NA TRBV28 CASSVPAGGRYEQYF
TRBJ2-1 NA TRBV4-1 CASSQVDIISYNEQFF
TRBJ1-2 NA TRBV28 CASSLMGGGYTF
TRBJ2-7 NA TRBV19 CASRTGTRSYEQYF
TRBJ1-1 NA TRBV21-1 CASSPRGGQGKGNTEAFF
TRBJ2-5 TRBD1 TRBV5-5 CASSPGTGGRETQYF
TRBJ2-7 TRBD2 TRBV18 CASSPGLAGLYEQYF
TRBJ2-6 NA TRBV5-6 CASSGGPPGANVLTF
TRBJ2-1 TRBD1 TRBV4-1 CASSQDPGQGANEQFF